This T cell receptor (beta chain) was recovered during a study of T cell repertoires in cytomegalovirus infection. There are a few counts of this clonotype. TCRdb ran MiXCR on the reads and lists one entry per CDR3 protein. This sample yields more than 650,000 distinct CDR3 sequences, of which under 40% are seen a single time; around 2.8% belongs to the top ten. V was shortened by 3 bases and J by 5 bases, with 10 bases between the two germline ends. The CDR3 sequence is 13 residues long. Germline CDR1 LNHDA, CDR2 SQIVND (reference sequence). Sequenced input: PBMCs. The chain recombines TRBV19 with TRBJ1-1; D is uncertain. This TCR was sampled from a human donor in good health (CMV status not recorded). Some clones in this sample may be carry-over from other donors' samples. Here the CDR3 reads CASSMEGNTEAFF. In DNA form, the CDR3 reads TGTGCCAGTAGTATGGAAGGGAATACTGAAGCTTTCTTT.